The 20 T cell receptor beta chains reported below all come from one sample, sequenced in a study of blood T cell repertoires in COVID-19 (dated by TCRdb to 2018 to 2021). The library was generated by the immunoSEQ multiplex PCR assay. TCRdb mirrors the immuneACCESS table, restricted to in-frame sequences. Some clones are absent from its copies; in checked studies, under half trace to an unresolved V gene, and the reason for the others is unknown. The sample profile shows over 300,000 clones; around 91% of them were found once. The ten most abundant clones make up 6.5% of the sample. The sample was peripheral blood. These receptors were taken from a man between 18 and 29 years old with active or convalescent COVID-19.

The V call is TRBV4-1, the J call TRBJ1-5; 8 bases match TRBD1. The CDR3 covers 16 residues. Germline loops: CDR1 MGHRA, CDR2 YSYEKL. The V and J ends lost 0 bases and 3 bases, in that order; junction bases with no gene match: 4. CDR3 in DNA: TGCGCCAGCAGCCAAGAGTCAGGGGGCAACAATCAGCCCCAGCATTTT. Its translation is CASSQESGGNNQPQHF.

The genes are TRBV27 and TRBJ2-3; a possible D gene is TRBD2 (5 bases). The V end lost 5 bases, the J end lost 7 bases, and 16 bases lay between the germline ends. Germline values: CDR1 MNHEY, CDR2 SMNVEV (reference sequence). The CDR3 has 14 residues. CDR3 sequence: CASSRDGGWNTQYF. The CDR3 bases are TGTGCCAGCAGTCGAGATGGAGGATGGAATACGCAGTATTTT.

Comment on this clone: In the same sample, other DNA sequences code for this CDR3. This chain joins TRBV24-1 and TRBJ2-5; D is uncertain. The CDR3 extends over 14 amino acids. V was shortened by 0 bases and J by 1 base, with 5 bases between the two germline ends. Germline V gives CDR1 KGHDR, CDR2 SFDVKD. CDR3 residues: CATSDLGSQETQYF. CDR3 nucleotides: TGTGCCACCAGTGATTTGGGTAGCCAAGAGACCCAGTACTTC.

This chain links TRBV7-8 with TRBJ1-6; TRBD1 matches at 7 bases. There are 15 residues in the CDR3. V was pared by 3 bases and J by 9 bases, with 8 bases of the junction left unmatched. The V gene's germline CDR1 is SGHVS and CDR2 FQNEAQ. The chain's CDR3 is CASSLGQGEVSPLHF. The CDR3 DNA reads as TGTGCCAGCAGCTTGGGGCAGGGGGAGGTTTCACCCCTCCACTTT.

The CDR3 nucleotides are TGTGCCAGCTCAGTCAGGGGGCCCTATCAGCCCCAGCATTTT. It is translated as CASSVRGPYQPQHF. V usage is TRBV18 and J usage is TRBJ1-5; 8 bases fit TRBD1. Germline CDR1 and CDR2: KGHSH and LQKENI. The CDR3 length is 14 residues. The V and J ends lost 5 bases and 5 bases, in that order; junction bases with no gene match: 5.

For the CDR3, the DNA is TGCGCCAGCAGCTTGGTTAGCGGGTCCCGGGGTGAGCAGTTCTTC. This translates into CASSLVSGSRGEQFF. The genes are TRBV5-1 and TRBJ2-1; the match to TRBD2 covers 7 bases. CDR1 and CDR2 (germline): SGHRS, YFSETQ. This CDR3 contains 15 residues. Trimming cost V 0 bases and J 9 bases; bases outside gene matches: 9.

This chain uses TRBV14 with TRBJ1-3; no firm D call. V was clipped by 3 bases and J by 7 bases, with 16 bases between them. The germline V gene encodes CDR1 SGHDN and CDR2 FVKESK. The length of the CDR3 is 15 residues. The CDR3 protein is CASSQPPLVSNTIYF. CDR3 DNA sequence: TGTGCCAGCAGCCAGCCCCCCTTGGTGAGCAACACCATATATTTT.

The chain joins TRBV25-1 to TRBJ2-5; a possible D gene is TRBD1 (6 bases). Trimming took off 2 bases at V and 4 bases at J, with 17 bases between the two ends. CDR1 MGHDK and CDR2 SYGVNS come from the germline V gene. The CDR3 loop spans 16 amino acids. CDR3 residues: CASSEGEGTLGETQYF. The DNA of the CDR3 is TGTGCCAGCAGTGAAGGAGAAGGGACATTGGGAGAGACCCAGTACTTC.

The rearrangement links TRBV13 to TRBJ2-7, with D tentatively TRBD1 (5 bases). CDR3 length: 14 residues. CDR1 is PRHDT, CDR2 FYEKMQ, per germline (reference sequence). Trimming took off 2 bases at V and 4 bases at J, with 12 bases between the two ends. CDR3 in DNA: TGTGCCAGCAGCTTAAGGGGTGCGCCGTACGAGCAGTACTTC. Translation: CASSLRGAPYEQYF. Full variable domain (outside the CDR3, taken from reference TRBV13 and TRBJ2-7): AAGVIQSPRHLIKEKRETATLKCYPIPRHDTVYWYQQGPGQDPQFLISFYEKMQSDKGSIPDRFSAQQFSDYHSELNMSSLELGDSALYFCASSLRGAPYEQYFGPGTRLTVT.

This clone was observed a handful of times. The CDR3 is CASSYSRTGGSEQYF. In DNA form, the CDR3 reads TGTGCCAGCAGTTACTCCAGGACAGGGGGCTCCGAGCAGTACTTC. This sequence joins TRBV6-5 and TRBJ2-7, with 11 bases lining up with TRBD1. This CDR3 is built from 15 residues. The V and J ends lost 0 bases and 6 bases, in that order; junction bases with no gene match: 4. CDR1 is MNHEY and CDR2 is SVGAGI in the germline V gene.

V gene TRBV9 combines with J gene TRBJ2-1; 10 nucleotides align to TRBD2. The ends lost 1 base at V and 0 bases at J; junction bases unmatched: 7. In germline, CDR1 is SGDLS, CDR2 YYNGEE. The CDR3 extends over 18 amino acids. CDR3 in amino acids: CASSVTPAGGPSYNEQFF. The CDR3 DNA reads as TGTGCCAGCAGCGTAACCCCAGCGGGAGGGCCCTCCTACAATGAGCAGTTCTTC.

The rearrangement uses TRBV16 and TRBJ1-6; D remains ambiguous. This CDR3 comprises 16 residues. Trimming pared 3 bases from V and 2 bases from J, leaving 11 bases between. Looked up from germline, CDR1 is KGHSY and CDR2 is FQNENV. CDR3 DNA: TGTGCCAGCAGCCAGTTCGGGAGGGCCTATAATTCACCCCTCCACTTT. It encodes CASSQFGRAYNSPLHF.

This chain joins TRBV9 and TRBJ2-7, with 8 bases fitting TRBD1. The germline V gene encodes CDR1 SGDLS and CDR2 YYNGEE. The CDR3 loop spans 15 amino acids. V lost 4 bases to trimming and J lost 2 bases; unmatched junction nucleotides: 8. Here the CDR3 DNA reads TGTGCCAGCAGCCCTCGGGACAGGTGGACCTACGAGCAGTACTTC. Amino acid sequence: CASSPRDRWTYEQYF.

The genes are TRBV6-2 or TRBV6-3 and TRBJ2-7; 7 nucleotides line up with TRBD1. In germline, CDR1 is MNHEY, CDR2 SVGEGT. This CDR3 has 14 amino acids. Unmatched junction bases numbered 7, after V lost 4 bases and J lost 4 bases. For the CDR3, the DNA is TGTGCCAGCAGTTCACAGGGGTTTGGTTACGAGCAGTACTTC. Translated, it gives CASSSQGFGYEQYF.

The rearrangement uses TRBV11-3 and TRBJ2-1; no definite D call. Germline V CDR1 and CDR2: SGHNT, YENEEA. The CDR3 length is 15 residues. V shed 1 base and J shed 1 base, with 8 bases lying between them. CDR3 sequence: CASSLGDPSYNEQFF. CDR3 coding DNA: TGTGCCAGCAGCTTAGGAGATCCATCCTACAATGAGCAGTTCTTC.

This chain joins TRBV5-1 and TRBJ2-5, with D possibly TRBD2 on 6 matching bases. V lost 6 bases and J 4 bases, leaving 16 bases between the germline ends. The germline gives CDR1 SGHRS, CDR2 YFSETQ. This CDR3 has 14 amino acids. The CDR3 region has the DNA TGCGCCAGCAAGGAAACGGGAGTCAGAGAGACCCAGTACTTC. Translation: CASKETGVRETQYF.

This clone was recorded once. The CDR3 here is CASSSPGLAGAASTDTQYF. CDR3 sequence (DNA): TGTGCCAGCAGCTCGCCGGGACTAGCGGGGGCGGCTAGCACAGATACGCAGTATTTT. J is TRBJ2-3 and V is TRBV7-6; the match to TRBD2 covers 14 bases. CDR3 length: 19 amino acids. From germline, CDR1 is SGHVS and CDR2 FNYEAQ. Trimming removed 4 bases from V and 0 bases from J; junction bases left unmatched: 9.

This chain joins TRBV2 and TRBJ2-1; 11 bases line up with TRBD2. The CDR3 extends over 15 amino acids. Germline V gene lookup returns CDR1 SNHLY and CDR2 FYNNEI. The V gene end was trimmed by 5 bases and the J gene end by 8 bases; junction bases not matched to a gene: 8. The CDR3 bases are TGTGCCAGCAGTTTCACTAGCGGGGGCGGCGATGAGCAGTTCTTC. It encodes CASSFTSGGGDEQFF.

The chain recombines TRBV5-8 with TRBJ2-7; the match to TRBD1 covers 7 bases. V lost 4 bases and J lost 4; bases outside the gene matches: 11. CDR1 SGHTS and CDR2 YDEGEE come from the germline V gene. This CDR3 has 15 residues. The chain's CDR3 is CASSLDRIITYEQYF. The CDR3 DNA reads TGTGCCAGCAGCCTGGACAGGATCATCACTTACGAGCAGTACTTC.

The chain combines TRBV30 with TRBJ2-4; the D is unclear. Trimming stripped 2 bases from V and 3 bases from J, with 8 bases between. CDR3 length: 13 amino acids. Germline CDR1 GTSNPN, CDR2 SVGIG (reference sequence). CDR3 coding DNA: TGTGCCTGGAGTCGCGGCAGCAAAAACATTCAGTACTTC. Encoded protein: CAWSRGSKNIQYF.